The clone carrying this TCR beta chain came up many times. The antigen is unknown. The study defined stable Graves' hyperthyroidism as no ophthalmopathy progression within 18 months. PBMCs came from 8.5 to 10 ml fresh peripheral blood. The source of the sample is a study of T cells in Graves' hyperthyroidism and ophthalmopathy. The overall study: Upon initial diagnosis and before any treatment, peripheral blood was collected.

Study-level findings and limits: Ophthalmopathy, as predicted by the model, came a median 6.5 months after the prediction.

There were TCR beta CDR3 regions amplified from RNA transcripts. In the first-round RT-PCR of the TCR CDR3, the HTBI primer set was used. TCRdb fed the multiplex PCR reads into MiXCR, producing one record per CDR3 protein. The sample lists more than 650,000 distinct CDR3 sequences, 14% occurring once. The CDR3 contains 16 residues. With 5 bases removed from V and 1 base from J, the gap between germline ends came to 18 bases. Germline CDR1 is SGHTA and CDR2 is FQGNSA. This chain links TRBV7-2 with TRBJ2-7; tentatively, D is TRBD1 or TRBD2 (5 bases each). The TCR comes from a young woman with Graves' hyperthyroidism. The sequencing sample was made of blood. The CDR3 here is CASSPKGQDLSYEQYF. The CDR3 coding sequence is TGTGCCAGCAGCCCCAAGGGGCAGGACTTATCCTACGAGCAGTACTTC.